This record covers a single T cell receptor beta chain. The antigen remains undetermined. Looked up from germline, CDR1 is MNHEY and CDR2 is SVGAGI. This CDR3 spans 16 amino acids. V dropped 2 bases and J dropped 8 bases, with 19 bases sitting between them. This entry belongs to a study of cytomegalovirus exposure and HLA in healthy donors. Study results and limitations: Diagnosis of cytomegalovirus status made by the classifier reportedly showed high specificity and sensitivity. TCR clusters originating in the first cohort tended to co-occur in the roughly 120 validation repertoires, according to a later analysis. Many donors carried some public TCRs, although rarity characterized most TCR sequences. The listing of approximately 160 TCR beta chains classed them as cytomegalovirus-associated.

Clones were sequenced by immunoSEQ multiplex PCR, and TCRdb holds only the in-frame ones, with some missing. Seen here are over 250,000 clones, 75% to 90% observed once, and the top ten hold 1% to 1.5%. The chain joins TRBV6-5 to TRBJ2-1; possible D gene TRBD1, 7 bases. The sequenced material came from PBMCs. This TCR was sampled from a woman aged 25 to 39 in good health and CMV-seropositive. CDR3 amino acids: CASSYGDPQGGYEQFF. The CDR3, as DNA: TGTGCCAGCAGTTACGGCGACCCGCAGGGGGGATATGAGCAGTTCTTC.